This TCR beta chain was identified in a study of shared clonotypes between healthy human individuals. In replicate PCRs of sorted subsets, approximately 210 ng DNA, approximately 30,000 T cell genomes, was used. TCRdb's copy holds only in-frame clones and misses some; the assay was immunoSEQ multiplex PCR. The profile covers 2 million to 2.5 million clones, with approximately 94% appearing a single time and roughly 1% taken by the ten largest. V lost 4 bases and J 4 bases, leaving 17 bases between the germline ends. Germline CDR1 reads SGHDT; CDR2 reads YYEEEE. The CDR3 totals 15 residues. Terminally differentiated effector memory CD45RA+ cells were excluded by CCR7 positive selection of CD45RO-negative cells.

The sequence was collected from a man between 18 and 35 years old in good health. The chain recombines TRBV5-6 with TRBJ1-1, with D perhaps matching TRBD1 (6 bases). Sequencing input: naive CD8+ T cells sorted from blood. Here the CDR3 reads CASSLGRGGVTEAFF. CDR3 coding DNA: TGTGCCAGCAGCCTCGGCCGGGGGGGCGTCACTGAAGCTTTCTTT.